This TCR beta chain was found in a study of shared clonotypes between healthy human individuals. The study's findings and limits: Clonotypes which were not shared had lower generation probabilities than clonotypes that all four donors shared.

The CDR3 totals 20 residues. The germline CDR1 and CDR2 sequences are SGHTA and FQGTGA. V dropped 1 base and J dropped 0; count of bases not matched to a gene: 6. Sorted-subset replicate PCR reactions were performed with about 210 ng DNA, corresponding to roughly 30,000 T cell genomes. In the authors' methods: ImmunoSEQ output lacked quality scores and full-length reads, limiting matched filtering. The protocol was immunoSEQ multiplex PCR, while the TCRdb copy is restricted to in-frame clones and leaves out a portion. That table furnishes V, J and clone size, whereas the DNA furnished D and trimming. The data hold roughly 1 million clones, with 70% to 80% observed a single time. A remark on this clone: As yet, its antigen is unknown.

The specimen was memory CD4+ T cells from PBMCs. Subset indicated: CD45RA-negative fraction. This chain joins TRBV7-3 and TRBJ2-2, with 15 bases that match TRBD2. The sequence derives from a man younger than 35 in good health. Some clones in this sample may be carry-over from other donors' samples. The CDR3 DNA reads TGTGCCAGCAGCTTAAGGGCCGGACTAGCGGGAGGGACGAACACCGGGGAGCTGTTTTTT. Encoded protein: CASSLRAGLAGGTNTGELFF.